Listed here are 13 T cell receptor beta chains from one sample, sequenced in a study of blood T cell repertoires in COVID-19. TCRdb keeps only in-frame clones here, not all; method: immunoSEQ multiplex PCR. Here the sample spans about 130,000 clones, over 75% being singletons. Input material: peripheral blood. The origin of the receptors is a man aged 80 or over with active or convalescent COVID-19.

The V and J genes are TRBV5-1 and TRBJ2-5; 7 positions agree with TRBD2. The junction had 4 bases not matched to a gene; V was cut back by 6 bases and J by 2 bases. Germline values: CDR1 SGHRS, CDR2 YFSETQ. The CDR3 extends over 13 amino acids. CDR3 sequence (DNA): TGCGCCAGCACGATCGGGGGGCAAGAGACCCAGTACTTC. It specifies CASTIGGQETQYF.

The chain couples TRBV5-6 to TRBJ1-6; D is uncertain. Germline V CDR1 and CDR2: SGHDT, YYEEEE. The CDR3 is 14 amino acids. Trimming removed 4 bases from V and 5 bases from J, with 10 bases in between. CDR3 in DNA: TGTGCCAGCAGCAAGAAAGCGAATAATTCACCCCTCCACTTT. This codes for CASSKKANNSPLHF.

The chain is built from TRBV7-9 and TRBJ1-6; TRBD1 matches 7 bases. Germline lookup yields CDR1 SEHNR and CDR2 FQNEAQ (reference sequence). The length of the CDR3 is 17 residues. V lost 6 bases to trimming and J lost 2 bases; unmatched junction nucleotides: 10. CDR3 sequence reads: CASSPDRTTTYNSPLHF. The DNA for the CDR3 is TGTGCCAGCAGTCCGGACAGGACCACCACCTATAATTCACCCCTCCACTTT.

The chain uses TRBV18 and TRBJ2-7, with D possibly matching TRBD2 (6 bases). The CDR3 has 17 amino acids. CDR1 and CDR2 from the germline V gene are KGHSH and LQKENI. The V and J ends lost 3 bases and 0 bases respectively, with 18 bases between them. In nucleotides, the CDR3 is TGTGCCAGCTCACCTCGGGACTGGTTGTCGTTCTCCTACGAGCAGTACTTC. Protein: CASSPRDWLSFSYEQYF.

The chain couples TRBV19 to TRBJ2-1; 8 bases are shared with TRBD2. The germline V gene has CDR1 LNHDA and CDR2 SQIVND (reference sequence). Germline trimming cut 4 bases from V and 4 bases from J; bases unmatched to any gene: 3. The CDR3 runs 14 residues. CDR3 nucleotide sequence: TGTGCCAGTAGTAGCATAGCGGGGTACAATGAGCAGTTCTTC. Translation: CASSSIAGYNEQFF.

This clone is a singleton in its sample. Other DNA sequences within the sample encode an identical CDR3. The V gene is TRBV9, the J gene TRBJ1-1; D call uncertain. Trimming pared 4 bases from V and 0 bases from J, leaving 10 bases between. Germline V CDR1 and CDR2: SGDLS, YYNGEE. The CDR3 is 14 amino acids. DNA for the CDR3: TGTGCCAGCAGCCCCCGAGGAGTGAACACTGAAGCTTTCTTT. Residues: CASSPRGVNTEAFF.

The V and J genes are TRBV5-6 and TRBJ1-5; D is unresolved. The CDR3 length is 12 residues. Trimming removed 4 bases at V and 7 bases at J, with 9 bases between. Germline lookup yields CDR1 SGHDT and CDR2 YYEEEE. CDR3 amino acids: CASSINSQPQHF. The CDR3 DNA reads TGTGCCAGCAGCATCAACTCGCAGCCCCAGCATTTT. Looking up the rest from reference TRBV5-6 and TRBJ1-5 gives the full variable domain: DAGVTQSPTHLIKTRGQQVTLRCSPKSGHDTVSWYQQALGQGPQFIFQYYEEEERQRGNFPDRFSGHQFPNYSSELNVNALLLGDSALYLCASSINSQPQHFGDGTRLSIL.

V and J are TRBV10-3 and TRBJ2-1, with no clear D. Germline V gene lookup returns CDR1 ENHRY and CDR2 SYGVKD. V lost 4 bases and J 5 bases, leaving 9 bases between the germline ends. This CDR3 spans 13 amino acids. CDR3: CAISGAADNEQFF. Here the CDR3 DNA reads TGTGCCATCAGTGGGGCCGCCGACAATGAGCAGTTCTTC.

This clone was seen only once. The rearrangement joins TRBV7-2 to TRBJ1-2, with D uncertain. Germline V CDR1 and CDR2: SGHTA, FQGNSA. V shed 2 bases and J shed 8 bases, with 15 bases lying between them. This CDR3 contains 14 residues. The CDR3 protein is CASSLRLGEHGYTF. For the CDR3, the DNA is TGTGCCAGCAGCTTAAGACTCGGGGAACACGGCTACACCTTC.

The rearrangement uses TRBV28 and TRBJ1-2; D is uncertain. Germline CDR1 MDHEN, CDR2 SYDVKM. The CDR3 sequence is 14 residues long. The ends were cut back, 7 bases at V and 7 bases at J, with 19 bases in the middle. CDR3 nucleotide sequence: TGTGCCAGCACCTTTGGGCAGACTAGGACTGGCTACACCTTC. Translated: CASTFGQTRTGYTF.

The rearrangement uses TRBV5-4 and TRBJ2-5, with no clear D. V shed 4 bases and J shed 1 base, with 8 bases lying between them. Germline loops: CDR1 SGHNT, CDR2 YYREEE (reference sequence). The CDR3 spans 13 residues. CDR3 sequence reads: CASSPVPQETQYF. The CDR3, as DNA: TGTGCCAGCAGCCCGGTCCCCCAAGAGACCCAGTACTTC.

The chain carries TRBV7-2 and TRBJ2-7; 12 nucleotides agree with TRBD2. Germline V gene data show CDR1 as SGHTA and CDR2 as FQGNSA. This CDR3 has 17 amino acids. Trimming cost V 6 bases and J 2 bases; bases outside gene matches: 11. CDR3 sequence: CASSGGVTSGRTYEQYF. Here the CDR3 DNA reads TGTGCCAGCAGTGGGGGGGTCACTAGCGGGAGGACCTACGAGCAGTACTTC.

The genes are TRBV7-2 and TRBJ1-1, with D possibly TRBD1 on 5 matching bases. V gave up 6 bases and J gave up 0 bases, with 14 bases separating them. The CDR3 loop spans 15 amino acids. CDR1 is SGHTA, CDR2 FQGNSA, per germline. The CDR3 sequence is CASRPPAGLNTEAFF. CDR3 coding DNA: TGTGCCAGCAGGCCTCCGGCAGGGTTGAACACTGAAGCTTTCTTT.